Listed below are T cell receptor beta chains from one sample, sequenced in a study of T cell responses to AZD1222 COVID-19 vaccine. Sequencing was performed with immunoSEQ multiplex PCR; in TCRdb, only in-frame clones are kept and a portion is missing. The profile shows around 60,000 clones, roughly four fifths of them singletons. The starting material was peripheral blood, obtained 28 days after the second AZD1222 dose. The receptor set was obtained from an adult who received the AZD1222 COVID-19 vaccine. Each CDR3 is given without its conserved first and last residue.

j_call,v_call,cdr3_aa
TRBJ2-6,TRBV19,ASIPQGAGANVLT
TRBJ2-3,TRBV29-1,SARAGGADTQY
TRBJ1-2,TRBV9,ASSGPLYYGYT
TRBJ2-7,TRBV6-5,ASTLSGGYEQY
TRBJ2-2,TRBV24-1,ATSPPGANTGELF
TRBJ2-6,TRBV4-2,ASSPGGTGANVLT
TRBJ2-7,TRBV6-5,ASDEQPNSYEQY
TRBJ2-2,TRBV7-3,ASSPGNPAGGELF
TRBJ1-5,TRBV27,ASKAGGQPQH
TRBJ2-7,TRBV27,ASSSADRVGTEQY
TRBJ2-5,TRBV9,ASSVGPRTSGREETQY
TRBJ2-7,TRBV6-5,ASSYSGGGQSEQY
TRBJ1-2,TRBV6-6,ASSAPGEYGYT
TRBJ2-5,TRBV5-1,ASSLGAGEETQY
TRBJ1-6,TRBV19,ASSGASGTVDSWSPLH
TRBJ1-6,TRBV28,ASSLGGVINSPLH
TRBJ2-7,TRBV7-2,ASSLARLAGVEQY
TRBJ2-3,TRBV7-8,ASSSGQGAGDTQY
TRBJ2-5,TRBV7-3,ASSQPGQQETQY
TRBJ2-2,TRBV25-1,ASSEPGANTGELF
TRBJ2-1,TRBV11-3,ASSSGLGGNEQF
TRBJ2-7,TRBV19,ASSTSGTGVYEQY
TRBJ2-1,TRBV28,ASSLFKGDNEQF
TRBJ2-7,TRBV5-6,ASSRLTGGGQY
TRBJ2-1,TRBV7-2,ASSLGVRSPYNEQF
TRBJ2-5,TRBV28,ASKAGAPQETQY
TRBJ2-1,TRBV6-2/TRBV6-3,ASSLAVHNEQF
TRBJ1-2,TRBV29-1,SVRGAPHYGYT
TRBJ2-7,TRBV19,ASSIEKSESSYEQY
TRBJ2-2,TRBV7-8,ASSAWTGVGTGELF
TRBJ2-1,TRBV11-1,ASSLAPGTGTNNEQF
TRBJ1-1,TRBV5-4,ASSLGQGMNTEAF
TRBJ2-7,TRBV10-1,ASSGPSGQDYEQY
TRBJ2-7,TRBV28,ASSSPSMSDRGGTYEQY
TRBJ1-2,TRBV7-2,ASSLGQTNYGYT
TRBJ1-4,TRBV9,ASSVEAREEKLF
TRBJ1-1,TRBV7-2,ASRGTEMNTEAF
TRBJ2-1,TRBV7-2,ASSLLTAGEGEQF
TRBJ2-2,TRBV7-3,ASSLPPGELF
TRBJ2-7,TRBV5-1,ASSVGTVQY
TRBJ2-1,TRBV4-3,ASSQDPSGTNEQF
TRBJ1-5,TRBV12-5,ASGFGQGVQPQH